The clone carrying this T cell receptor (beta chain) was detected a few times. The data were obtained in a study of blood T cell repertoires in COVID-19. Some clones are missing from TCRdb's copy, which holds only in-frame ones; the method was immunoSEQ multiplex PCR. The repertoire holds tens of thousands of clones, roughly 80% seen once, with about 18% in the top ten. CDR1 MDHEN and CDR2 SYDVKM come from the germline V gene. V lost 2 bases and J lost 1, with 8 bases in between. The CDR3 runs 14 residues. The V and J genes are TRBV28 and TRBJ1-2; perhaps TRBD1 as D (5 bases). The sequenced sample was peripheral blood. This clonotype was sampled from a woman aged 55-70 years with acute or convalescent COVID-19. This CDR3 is CASSLRRGNYGYTF. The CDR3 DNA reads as TGTGCCAGCAGTTTAAGAAGGGGTAACTATGGCTACACCTTC.